This T cell receptor (beta chain) is from a study of blood T cell repertoires in COVID-19. Study summary: The study drew acute and convalescent COVID-19 samples from the United States, Italy and Spain. PBMCs, B-cell-depleted T cells, or T cells provided the cDNA or gDNA that made up the material.

In the original processing: Researchers report that nucleated cell counts were estimated from reference gene primer amplification. Generated by immunoSEQ multiplex PCR, the TCRdb table keeps only in-frame clones and is missing some. Clone size and the V and J calls come from that table; the DNA yielded D and trimming. The sample carries 150,000 to 180,000 clones, 91% recorded once. Trimming left V 7 bases short and J 1 base short, with 14 bases between. The CDR3 spans 15 residues. Germline values: CDR1 MNHEY, CDR2 SVGAGI. This clone came up a few times. The receptor was isolated from a man over 45 with acute or convalescent COVID-19. The sequenced sample was peripheral blood. The genes are TRBV6-5 and TRBJ1-5; no clear D gene. CDR3: CASTGTFVSNQPQHF. The CDR3 bases are TGTGCCAGCACAGGCACATTCGTGAGCAATCAGCCCCAGCATTTT.